The T cell receptor (beta chain) under discussion was sequenced for a study of blood T cell repertoires in COVID-19. Under the authors' procedure: Amplified reference gene primers provided the basis for estimating nucleated cell counts. Libraries were prepared by immunoSEQ multiplex PCR; TCRdb keeps only in-frame clonotypes and omits some of them. That table supplies the V and J calls and clone size; D and trimming were determined from the DNA. Among about 250,000 clones listed, approximately 88% were seen once. Followed longitudinally, the Seattle patients had been enrolled during active infection. The ends were cut back, 1 base at V and 7 bases at J, with 22 bases in the middle. This CDR3 has 18 amino acids. Per germline, CDR1 LGHNA and CDR2 YSLEER.

The TCR sequence derives from a woman in her thirties with COVID-19, enrolled during active disease. This chain connects TRBV4-3 to TRBJ1-4; D might be TRBD1 (5 bases). The sequenced sample consisted of peripheral blood. The CDR3 reads CASSQALGFGALGEKLFF. The DNA of the CDR3 is TGCGCCAGCAGCCAAGCCTTAGGATTTGGGGCCCTGGGTGAAAAACTGTTTTTT.